This T cell receptor (beta chain) was sequenced for a study of T cell responses to AZD1222 COVID-19 vaccine. Study conclusions and caveats: CD4 TCRs covered the whole spike, strongest at regions 160-218 and 743-854. At baseline, just 6 or 7 AZD1222 recipients tested seropositive. White British ancestry dominated among donors, who included more females, and clonal diversity was possibly underestimated.

Samples with a second dose at about 4 or about 12 weeks were pooled together. The assay was immunoSEQ multiplex PCR, and TCRdb's table has in-frame clones only and misses some. The sample consists of just over 150,000 clones, about 87% of them appearing once. Details on this clone: Its target is unknown.

The CDR3 contains 15 residues. CDR1 is KGHSH, CDR2 LQKENI, per germline. The trim removed 3 bases at V and 2 bases at J, leaving 4 bases unmatched. This chain uses TRBV18 with TRBJ1-5, with 7 bases matching TRBD1. The receptor's source is an adult who received the AZD1222 COVID-19 vaccine. Sequencing used peripheral blood, obtained 28 days after the second AZD1222 dose. This chain's CDR3 is CASSPRGLGNQPQHF. The CDR3, as DNA: TGTGCCAGCTCACCTAGGGGGCTAGGCAATCAGCCCCAGCATTTT.